The sequence of this TCR beta chain was determined in a study of T cells expressing NK-cell markers. Study-level information: Sorted CD3+CD56+NKG2C+, CD3+CD56+NKG2C- and CD3+CD56-NKG2C+ T-cell subsets were beta-chain profiled. Study results and caveats: The contribution of dominant NKG2C+ clonotypes to CD8+ T cells in six or seven donors was roughly 1.0-7.5%.

Libraries used 5'RACE template switching adding universal primer site and UMIs. TCRdb re-called the 5' RACE reads and catalogs CDR3 proteins one per entry, DNA excluded. This sample's table reports approximately 150,000 distinct CDR3 sequences. Per germline, CDR1 SGHTA and CDR2 FQGNSA. The CDR3 sequence is 15 residues long. Details on this clonotype: Its matching antigen is unknown.

The sequence was obtained from a man aged 18 to 30 in good health. This chain uses TRBV7-2 with TRBJ2-7; TCRdb designates TRBD2, a call that cannot be tested without DNA. Sequenced: blood T cells: a sorted CD56 or NKG2C T cell subset, CD4+ or CD8+ T cells, or bulk PBMC T cells (not recorded which). The CDR3: CASSLGLAGVYEQYF.